One and the same sample provided the 18 T cell receptor beta chains below, sequenced in a study of blood T cell repertoires in COVID-19. Sequenced by immunoSEQ multiplex PCR; TCRdb stores in-frame clones only, minus some. The data show some 20,000 clones, with 70% to 80% seen just once and roughly three fifths held by the top ten. Sequences were obtained from peripheral blood. These TCRs come from a man older than 75 with acute or convalescent COVID-19.

V gene TRBV9 combines with J gene TRBJ2-2, with 7 bases fitting TRBD2. Germline V gene data show CDR1 as SGDLS and CDR2 as YYNGEE. The junction had 4 bases not matched to a gene; V was cut back by 3 bases and J by 2 bases. The CDR3 loop spans 15 amino acids. CDR3 in amino acids: CASSARLANTGELFF. In DNA, the CDR3 is TGTGCCAGCAGCGCCCGACTAGCTAACACCGGGGAGCTGTTTTTT.

This sequence joins TRBV7-9 and TRBJ2-7, with D possibly being TRBD1 (6 bases). Per the germline V gene, CDR1 is SEHNR and CDR2 is FQNEAQ (reference sequence). The V end lost 4 bases, the J end lost 7 bases, and 20 bases lay between the germline ends. This CDR3 spans 15 amino acids. The CDR3 DNA reads as TGTGCCAGCAGCTCCAAGGACAGTCCCATCCGGGAGCAGTACTTC. This sequence encodes CASSSKDSPIREQYF.

As concerns this clone: The sample carries other DNA sequences with the same CDR3. The rearrangement joins TRBV5-1 to TRBJ2-7, with D perhaps TRBD1 (7 bases). CDR1 and CDR2 (germline): SGHRS, YFSETQ. V was pared by 1 base and J by 3 bases, with 14 bases between. The CDR3 length is 15 residues. DNA of the CDR3: TGCGCCAGCAGCTTGACGGCAGGGGGAGGCTACGAGCAGTACTTC. Protein sequence: CASSLTAGGGYEQYF. The complete variable domain, with remaining parts taken from reference TRBV5-1 and TRBJ2-7, reads KAGVTQTPRYLIKTRGQQVTLSCSPISGHRSVSWYQQTPGQGLQFLFEYFSETQRNKGNFPGRFSGRQFSNSRSEMNVSTLELGDSALYLCASSLTAGGGYEQYFGPGTRLTVT.

The chain recombines TRBV2 with TRBJ1-3; TRBD1 is a possible D gene (5 bases). The V end was cut by 10 bases, the J end by 1 base, with 20 bases between. This CDR3 contains 16 residues. CDR1 and CDR2 (germline): SNHLY, FYNNEI. The DNA of the CDR3 is TGTGCCACCGCTCAGGGACTCTCCTCTTCTGGAAACACCATATATTTT. Amino acids: CATAQGLSSSGNTIYF. The full variable domain, rest sourced from reference TRBV2 and TRBJ1-3, is EPEVTQTPSHQVTQMGQEVILRCVPISNHLYFYWYRQILGQKVEFLVSFYNNEISEKSEIFDDQFSVERPDGSNFTLKIRSTKLEDSAMYFCATAQGLSSSGNTIYFGEGSWLTVV.

This clone came up a few times. The V call is TRBV19, the J call TRBJ1-2, with TRBD1 identical over 8 bases. CDR3 length: 14 amino acids. Germline V lookup: CDR1 LNHDA, CDR2 SQIVND (reference sequence). The ends lost 5 bases at V and 5 bases at J; junction bases unmatched: 7. As DNA, the CDR3 is TGTGCCAGTAGTCTCGGACAGGGAGGTTATGGCTACACCTTC. Amino acid sequence: CASSLGQGGYGYTF. Full variable domain (remainder filled in from reference TRBV19 and TRBJ1-2): DGGITQSPKYLFRKEGQNVTLSCEQNLNHDAMYWYRQDPGQGLRLIYYSQIVNDFQKGDIAEGYSVSREKKESFPLTVTSAQKNPTAFYLCASSLGQGGYGYTFGSGTRLTVV.

This chain uses TRBV5-6 with TRBJ2-3; 10 nucleotides agree with TRBD2. Germline lookup yields CDR1 SGHDT and CDR2 YYEEEE. Unmatched junction bases numbered 10, after V lost 2 bases and J lost 4 bases. The length of the CDR3 is 17 residues. The CDR3 protein is CASSFFRASGSSDTQYF. The DNA for the CDR3 is TGTGCCAGCAGCTTTTTTAGGGCTAGCGGGAGTTCAGATACGCAGTATTTT.

This sequence joins TRBV5-5 and TRBJ2-5; D is perhaps TRBD2 (6 bases). CDR1 and CDR2 from the germline V gene are SGHKS and YYEKEE (reference sequence). V lost 2 bases to trimming and J lost 1 base, with 6 bases between them. This CDR3 has 13 amino acids. The CDR3 DNA reads as TGTGCCAGCAGCTTTAGCGGCCAAGAGACCCAGTACTTC. Amino acid sequence: CASSFSGQETQYF. The full variable domain, its missing parts supplied by reference TRBV5-5 and TRBJ2-5, is DAGVTQSPTHLIKTRGQQVTLRCSPISGHKSVSWYQQVLGQGPQFIFQYYEKEERGRGNFPDRFSARQFPNYSSELNVNALLLGDSALYLCASSFSGQETQYFGPGTRLLVL.

This clone was detected a few times. J is TRBJ2-7 and V is TRBV29-1, with D possibly being TRBD1 (8 bases). Trimming took 4 bases from V and 0 from J, leaving 19 bases between them. Looked up from germline, CDR1 is SQVTM and CDR2 is ANQGSEA. The CDR3 runs to 16 residues. The CDR3 spells CSVGTGRGGSSYEQYF. In DNA form, the CDR3 reads TGCAGCGTTGGGACAGGGCGAGGCGGGAGCTCCTACGAGCAGTACTTC.

The V and J genes are TRBV6-2 or TRBV6-3 and TRBJ2-7, with a possible D match to TRBD1 (6 bases). CDR1 is MNHEY and CDR2 is SVGEGT in the germline V gene. Trimming took off 5 bases at V and 2 bases at J, with 7 bases between the two ends. The CDR3 runs 12 residues. Here the CDR3 reads CASSRTAYEQYF. CDR3 sequence (DNA): TGTGCCAGCAGTAGGACAGCCTACGAGCAGTACTTC.

V usage is TRBV2 and J usage is TRBJ1-5; 8 positions match TRBD1. V was pared by 4 bases and J by 7 bases, with 9 bases of the junction left unmatched. The V gene's germline CDR1 is SNHLY and CDR2 FYNNEI. The CDR3 spans 15 residues. The DNA of the CDR3 is TGTGCCAGCAGTGCAGCAGGGGGCCACAGGCAGCCCCAGCATTTT. Its translation: CASSAAGGHRQPQHF.

The J gene is TRBJ2-1, the V gene TRBV28, with no clear D. The V end was cut by 3 bases, the J end by 0 bases, with 12 bases between. CDR3 length equals 16 residues. The V gene's germline CDR1 is MDHEN and CDR2 SYDVKM. As DNA, the CDR3 is TGTGCCAGCAGTTTGGCTGACTTGAGCTCCTACAATGAGCAGTTCTTC. As protein: CASSLADLSSYNEQFF.

V usage is TRBV4-2 and J usage is TRBJ2-5, with a tentative D call TRBD2 (7 bases). Trimming took 1 base from V and 5 from J, leaving 11 bases between them. This CDR3 has 14 residues. The V gene's germline CDR1 is LGHNA and CDR2 YNFKEQ. The CDR3 loop reads CASSQGTRGETQYF. The CDR3 nucleotides read TGTGCCAGCAGCCAAGGGACTAGGGGGGAGACCCAGTACTTC.

The chain combines TRBV11-2 with TRBJ1-2; D uncertain. Germline V lookup: CDR1 SGHAT, CDR2 FQNNGV. This CDR3 region has 14 residues. V lost 4 bases, J lost 3 bases, and 12 bases lay in between. CDR3 sequence reads: CASSSPGLHYGYTF. For the CDR3, the DNA is TGTGCCAGCAGCTCCCCGGGTTTACACTATGGCTACACCTTC.

The rearrangement uses TRBV12-3 or TRBV12-4 and TRBJ1-5; 7 positions agree with TRBD1. J was trimmed by 7 bases and V by 4 bases; bases with no gene match: 4. This CDR3 region has 13 residues. Here the CDR3 reads CASSWDSGQPQHF. CDR3 DNA: TGTGCCAGCAGTTGGGACAGTGGGCAGCCCCAGCATTTT.

The chain joins TRBV7-2 to TRBJ1-2; 7 bases map to TRBD1. The V gene end was trimmed by 1 base and the J gene end by 4 bases; junction bases not matched to a gene: 9. This CDR3 has 16 residues. The germline gives CDR1 SGHTA, CDR2 FQGNSA. CDR3 protein: CASSLDRGPKSYGYTF. The CDR3 coding sequence is TGTGCCAGCAGCTTAGACAGGGGCCCCAAGTCCTATGGCTACACCTTC.

The rearrangement uses TRBV19 and TRBJ1-1; the D gene is possibly TRBD1 (5 bases). V was clipped by 6 bases and J by 1 base, with 18 bases between them. The CDR3 runs to 16 residues. The germline V gene has CDR1 LNHDA and CDR2 SQIVND (reference sequence). The CDR3 protein is CASSKTRWGENTEAFF. The CDR3 DNA reads TGTGCCAGTAGCAAAACACGTTGGGGGGAGAACACTGAAGCTTTCTTT.

This chain links TRBV10-3 with TRBJ1-1; D uncertain. The V gene's germline CDR1 is ENHRY and CDR2 SYGVKD. Trimming shortened V by 0 bases and J by 13 bases, and 18 bases separated the two germline ends. The CDR3 has 14 amino acids. DNA for the CDR3: TGTGCCATCAGTGAGTCCACATTCGAGCCCGGAGGTTTCTTT. Translation: CAISESTFEPGGFF.

This chain uses TRBV5-1 with TRBJ2-5; 7 bases match TRBD2. V dropped 4 bases and J dropped 5; count of bases not matched to a gene: 11. In germline, CDR1 is SGHRS, CDR2 YFSETQ. The CDR3 has 15 residues. CDR3 coding DNA: TGCGCCAGCAGCCCCTCCCGGCAGGGAGGGGAGACCCAGTACTTC. This gives the protein CASSPSRQGGETQYF.